A single sample is the source of the 26 T cell receptor beta chains below, sequenced in a study of blood T cell repertoires in COVID-19 (TCRdb year 2020). Libraries were constructed by the immunoSEQ multiplex PCR assay. As stored in TCRdb, this immuneACCESS dataset retains in-frame rearrangements with V and J assigned. A fraction of the clones does not appear; measured against another copy, unresolved V genes explain less than half of the discrepancy, and the remainder lacks a known reason. This sample comprises 110,000 or so clones, approximately 84% of them detected only once. 7.5% to 10% of the sample belongs to the ten largest clones. The sequenced sample consisted of peripheral blood. The receptor source for this set is a woman aged 35 to 49 with acute or convalescent COVID-19.

This clone is large. Other DNA sequences from this sample encode an identical CDR3 as well. This chain joins TRBV18 and TRBJ1-1; D ambiguous. Trimming removed 2 bases at V and 5 bases at J, with 9 bases between. The CDR3 sequence is 13 residues long. Germline V lookup: CDR1 KGHSH, CDR2 LQKENI. This CDR3 reads CASSPEGRTEAFF. The DNA of the CDR3 is TGTGCCAGCTCACCAGAGGGCAGAACTGAAGCTTTCTTT.

The V and J genes are TRBV5-5 and TRBJ2-7; D gene uncertain. Looked up from germline, CDR1 is SGHKS and CDR2 is YYEKEE (reference sequence). The V end was cut by 4 bases, the J end by 4 bases, with 9 bases between. This CDR3 region has 12 residues. Here the CDR3 reads CASSEFEYEQYF. The CDR3, as DNA: TGTGCCAGCAGCGAGTTTGAATACGAGCAGTACTTC.

The chain employs TRBV9 and TRBJ2-3; 8 bases line up with TRBD2. The germline CDR1 and CDR2 sequences are SGDLS and YYNGEE. The junction had 4 bases not matched to a gene; V was cut back by 0 bases and J by 1 base. This CDR3 contains 16 residues. For the CDR3, the DNA is TGTGCCAGCAGCGTAGTGGATAGCGGGGGCACAGATACGCAGTATTTT. Translating gives CASSVVDSGGTDTQYF.

The chain recombines TRBV5-1 with TRBJ2-7; no definite D call. V was clipped by 0 bases and J by 2 bases, with 9 bases between them. The CDR3 has 14 residues. Germline CDR1 and CDR2: SGHRS and YFSETQ. The CDR3, as DNA: TGCGCCAGCAGCTTGGTCGTCAGTCCCTACGAGCAGTACTTC. It specifies CASSLVVSPYEQYF.

The rearrangement links TRBV15 to TRBJ2-1, with 7 bases lining up with TRBD1. Germline V lookup: CDR1 LNHNV, CDR2 YYDKDF (reference sequence). The CDR3 consists of 12 residues. J was trimmed by 7 bases and V by 6 bases; bases with no gene match: 3. The CDR3 loop is CATRGGLNEQFF. In nucleotides, the CDR3 is TGTGCCACCAGAGGGGGCCTGAATGAGCAGTTCTTC.

The chain recombines TRBV14 with TRBJ2-7; TRBD2 is a possible D gene (6 bases). The CDR3 consists of 13 residues. Per the germline V gene, CDR1 is SGHDN and CDR2 is FVKESK. V gave up 1 base and J gave up 9 bases, with 13 bases separating them. The CDR3 DNA reads as TGTGCCAGCAGCCAAGTTCGGGAGCCCGGGCAGTACTTC. This encodes CASSQVREPGQYF. The whole variable domain, filled in from reference TRBV14 and TRBJ2-7, reads EAGVTQFPSHSVIEKGQTVTLRCDPISGHDNLYWYRRVMGKEIKFLLHFVKESKQDESGMPNNRFLAERTGGTYSTLKVQPAELEDSGVYFCASSQVREPGQYFGPGTRLTVT.

The chain combines TRBV7-9 with TRBJ1-1; perhaps TRBD1 as D (5 bases). The germline CDR1 and CDR2 sequences are SEHNR and FQNEAQ (reference sequence). The CDR3 consists of 11 residues. V gave up 5 bases and J gave up 11 bases, with 12 bases separating them. CDR3 loop: CASSNQGGAFF. The CDR3 nucleotides read TGTGCCAGCAGCAACCAGGGTGGGGCTTTCTTT.

This chain links TRBV19 with TRBJ1-4, with 10 bases aligning to TRBD1. This CDR3 has 17 amino acids. Germline values: CDR1 LNHDA, CDR2 SQIVND (reference sequence). V trimming: 4 bases; J trimming: 4 bases; junction bases outside the gene matches: 9. The CDR3 coding sequence is TGTGCCAGTAGTAAAGCGGGACAGGGGTCGGGTAATGAAAAACTGTTTTTT. It translates to CASSKAGQGSGNEKLFF.

This chain joins TRBV7-3 and TRBJ1-6; 7 bases map to TRBD1. CDR1 is SGHTA, CDR2 FQGTGA, per germline. Germline trimming cut 1 base from V and 6 bases from J; bases unmatched to any gene: 3. This CDR3 region has 15 residues. The CDR3 spells CASSLIAGGNSPLHF. The CDR3, as DNA: TGTGCCAGCAGCTTAATTGCAGGGGGTAATTCACCCCTCCACTTT.

The rearrangement joins TRBV5-1 to TRBJ1-1; D perhaps matches TRBD1 (5 bases). Germline CDR1 is SGHRS and CDR2 is YFSETQ. The ends were cut back, 0 bases at V and 7 bases at J, with 16 bases in the middle. The CDR3 loop spans 15 amino acids. The CDR3 here is CASSLAPGQGYEAFF. For the CDR3, the DNA is TGCGCCAGCAGCTTGGCGCCAGGCCAGGGCTATGAAGCTTTCTTT. Combining the CDR3 with reference TRBV5-1 and TRBJ1-1 gives the whole variable domain KAGVTQTPRYLIKTRGQQVTLSCSPISGHRSVSWYQQTPGQGLQFLFEYFSETQRNKGNFPGRFSGRQFSNSRSEMNVSTLELGDSALYLCASSLAPGQGYEAFFGQGTRLTVV.

This sequence joins TRBV18 and TRBJ2-5, with a tentative D call TRBD1 (5 bases). The CDR3 contains 14 residues. Trimming pared 3 bases from V and 6 bases from J, leaving 14 bases between. CDR1 is KGHSH and CDR2 is LQKENI in the germline V gene. The CDR3 here is CASSPLDSDKTQYF. For the CDR3, the DNA is TGTGCCAGCTCACCCCTAGACAGTGACAAGACCCAGTACTTC.

The chain uses TRBV9 and TRBJ1-2; 10 bases align to TRBD1. Germline trimming cut 0 bases from V and 5 bases from J; bases unmatched to any gene: 4. In germline, CDR1 is SGDLS, CDR2 YYNGEE. The CDR3 spans 15 residues. CDR3: CASSVGGTGVYGYTF. CDR3 in DNA: TGTGCCAGCAGCGTAGGTGGGACAGGGGTTTATGGCTACACCTTC.

CDR3 coding DNA: TGTGCCAGCAGCTTACGACAGGGGGCGACAGATACGCAGTATTTT. Amino acid sequence: CASSLRQGATDTQYF. This chain links TRBV7-6 with TRBJ2-3, with 10 bases fitting TRBD1. This CDR3 has 15 amino acids. Germline V gene data show CDR1 as SGHVS and CDR2 as FNYEAQ. Trimming removed 2 bases from V and 3 bases from J; junction bases left unmatched: 2. The full variable domain, completed using reference TRBV7-6 and TRBJ2-3, is GAGVSQSPRYKVTKRGQDVALRCDPISGHVSLYWYRQALGQGPEFLTYFNYEAQQDKSGLPNDRFSAERPEGSISTLTIQRTEQRDSAMYRCASSLRQGATDTQYFGPGTRLTVL.

The chain uses TRBV18 and TRBJ2-1; 13 positions match TRBD2. Germline V lookup: CDR1 KGHSH, CDR2 LQKENI. The CDR3 length is 16 residues. Trimming removed 2 bases from V and 2 bases from J; junction bases left unmatched: 0. The CDR3 nucleotides read TGTGCCAGCTCACCAACTAGCGGGGGGGCCTACAATGAGCAGTTCTTC. Its translation is CASSPTSGGAYNEQFF. The whole variable domain, filled in from reference TRBV18 and TRBJ2-1, reads NAGVMQNPRHLVRRRGQEARLRCSPMKGHSHVYWYRQLPEEGLKFMVYLQKENIIDESGMPKERFSAEFPKEGPSILRIQQVVRGDSAAYFCASSPTSGGAYNEQFFGPGTRLTVL.

The rearrangement uses TRBV6-1 and TRBJ2-4; D is perhaps TRBD2 (5 bases). This CDR3 region has 17 residues. The V gene's germline CDR1 is MNHNS and CDR2 SASEGT. Trimming removed 1 base from V and 1 base from J, with 14 bases in between. The chain's CDR3 is CASSEVMARGAKNIQYF. In nucleotides, the CDR3 is TGTGCCAGCAGTGAAGTAATGGCGAGAGGGGCCAAAAACATTCAGTACTTC.

This clone has only one observation. The chain has TRBV7-9 and TRBJ1-1; D call uncertain. Trimming took 1 base from V and 7 from J, leaving 13 bases between them. Per the germline V gene, CDR1 is SEHNR and CDR2 is FQNEAQ (reference sequence). This CDR3 spans 14 amino acids. In nucleotides, the CDR3 is TGTGCCAGCAGCTTAGACCCTCAAGCGGGTGAAGCTTTCTTT. Protein: CASSLDPQAGEAFF.

This clone is a singleton in its sample. The V and J genes are TRBV7-9 and TRBJ2-3, with no clear D. The CDR3 contains 15 residues. The germline V gene encodes CDR1 SEHNR and CDR2 FQNEAQ (reference sequence). V was trimmed by 1 base and J by 0 bases, leaving 8 bases between them. The CDR3 bases are TGTGCCAGCAGCTTAGGAGTTTTTAGCACAGATACGCAGTATTTT. This encodes CASSLGVFSTDTQYF.

This sequence joins TRBV11-2 and TRBJ2-7; the match to TRBD1 covers 9 bases. This CDR3 region has 15 residues. Germline V gene lookup returns CDR1 SGHAT and CDR2 FQNNGV. Unmatched junction bases numbered 11, after V lost 5 bases and J lost 6 bases. The CDR3 loop is CASSVRTGAFTEQYF. DNA of the CDR3: TGTGCCAGCAGCGTACGGACAGGGGCGTTCACCGAGCAGTACTTC. Drawing the rest from reference TRBV11-2 and TRBJ2-7, the complete variable domain is EAGVAQSPRYKIIEKRQSVAFWCNPISGHATLYWYQQILGQGPKLLIQFQNNGVVDDSQLPKDRFSAERLKGVDSTLKIQPAKLEDSAVYLCASSVRTGAFTEQYFGPGTRLTVT.

This rearrangement joins TRBV19 to TRBJ1-6, with a possible D match to TRBD1 (6 bases). In germline, CDR1 is LNHDA, CDR2 SQIVND (reference sequence). Between the trimmed V and J ends, which lost 4 bases and 7 bases, there was a span of 14 bases. The CDR3 sequence is 15 residues long. Here the CDR3 reads CASSTEGQQNSPLHF. Here the CDR3 DNA reads TGTGCCAGTAGTACCGAAGGACAGCAGAATTCACCCCTCCACTTT.

J is TRBJ2-2 and V is TRBV6-5, with unresolved D. The V end was cut by 2 bases, the J end by 6 bases, with 7 bases between. The CDR3 extends over 13 amino acids. CDR1 and CDR2 from the germline V gene are MNHEY and SVGAGI. The CDR3 sequence is CASSYRVSGELFF. CDR3 DNA sequence: TGTGCCAGCAGTTACCGGGTATCCGGGGAGCTGTTTTTT.

The rearrangement uses TRBV13 and TRBJ2-7; D remains unclear. In germline, CDR1 is PRHDT, CDR2 FYEKMQ (reference sequence). Trimming removed 4 bases from V and 0 bases from J, with 13 bases in between. This CDR3 contains 15 residues. The CDR3 reads CASSSSMTLSYEQYF. The CDR3, as DNA: TGTGCCAGCAGCTCCAGCATGACACTCTCCTACGAGCAGTACTTC.

This clone appeared a single time. The rearrangement joins TRBV7-2 to TRBJ2-7; D remains ambiguous. The CDR3 loop spans 13 amino acids. Germline CDR1 reads SGHTA; CDR2 reads FQGNSA. The V and J ends lost 0 bases and 3 bases respectively, with 6 bases between them. This CDR3 is CASSLAPNYEQYF. CDR3 bases: TGTGCCAGCAGCTTAGCTCCCAACTACGAGCAGTACTTC.

The chain links TRBV5-4 to TRBJ1-5; unclear D gene. Germline V gene lookup returns CDR1 SGHNT and CDR2 YYREEE (reference sequence). Trimming shortened V by 0 bases and J by 3 bases, and 7 bases separated the two germline ends. The CDR3 is 14 amino acids. CDR3 protein: CASSLGQHNQPQHF. The CDR3 DNA reads as TGTGCCAGCAGCTTGGGGCAACACAATCAGCCCCAGCATTTT. The full variable domain, its missing parts supplied by reference TRBV5-4 and TRBJ1-5, is ETGVTQSPTHLIKTRGQQVTLRCSSQSGHNTVSWYQQALGQGPQFIFQYYREEENGRGNFPPRFSGLQFPNYSSELNVNALELDDSALYLCASSLGQHNQPQHFGDGTRLSIL.

The chain uses TRBV7-9 and TRBJ1-3; D gene unclear. This CDR3 spans 13 amino acids. V shed 3 bases and J shed 8 bases, with 11 bases lying between them. Germline-derived CDR1 and CDR2 are SEHNR and FQNEAQ (reference sequence). DNA of the CDR3: TGTGCCAGCAGCTTTCCTCTAAGAGACACCATATATTTT. As protein: CASSFPLRDTIYF.

This sequence joins TRBV6-6 and TRBJ2-1; TRBD1 aligns across 7 bases. Germline V CDR1 and CDR2: MNHNY, SVGAGI (reference sequence). V was pared by 11 bases and J by 4 bases, with 8 bases of the junction left unmatched. CDR3 length equals 13 residues. CDR3: CACRGQTYNEQFF. Here the CDR3 DNA reads TGTGCCTGCCGGGGACAGACGTACAATGAGCAGTTCTTC.

The chain has TRBV30 and TRBJ1-4; tentative D call: TRBD1 (5 bases). Germline V gives CDR1 GTSNPN, CDR2 SVGIG (reference sequence). Trimming shortened V by 0 bases and J by 0 bases, and 14 bases separated the two germline ends. There are 17 residues in the CDR3. The CDR3 sequence is CAWSVFSTAATNEKLFF. In nucleotides, the CDR3 is TGTGCCTGGAGTGTATTTTCGACAGCAGCAACTAATGAAAAACTGTTTTTT.